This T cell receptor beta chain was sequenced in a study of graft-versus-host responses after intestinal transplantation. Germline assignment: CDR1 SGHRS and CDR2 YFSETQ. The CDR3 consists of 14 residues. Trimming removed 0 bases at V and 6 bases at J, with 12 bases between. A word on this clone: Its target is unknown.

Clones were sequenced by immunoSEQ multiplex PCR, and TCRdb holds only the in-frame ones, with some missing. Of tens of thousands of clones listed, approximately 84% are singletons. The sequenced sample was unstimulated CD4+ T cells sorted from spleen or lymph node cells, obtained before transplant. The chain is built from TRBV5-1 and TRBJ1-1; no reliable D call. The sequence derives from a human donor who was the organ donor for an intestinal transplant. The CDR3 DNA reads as TGCGCCAGCAGCTTGGATTGGGGAGTCGCTGAAGCTTTCTTT. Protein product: CASSLDWGVAEAFF. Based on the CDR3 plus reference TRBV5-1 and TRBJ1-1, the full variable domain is KAGVTQTPRYLIKTRGQQVTLSCSPISGHRSVSWYQQTPGQGLQFLFEYFSETQRNKGNFPGRFSGRQFSNSRSEMNVSTLELGDSALYLCASSLDWGVAEAFFGQGTRLTVV.